This T cell receptor (beta chain) was retrieved from a study of CD4 T cells in relation to SARS-CoV-2 and coronaviruses. Overall study findings and caveats: Samples before the pandemic and after infection were not matched within any donor.

As to this clone: Its antigen is still unknown.

Method: immunoSEQ multiplex PCR; TCRdb's copy keeps in-frame clones and lacks some. The sample records around 22,000 clones, 70% to 80% being singletons. CD4+ T cells from unexposed donors were obtained before the COVID-19 pandemic (2011-2018). The cells were cultured for about ten days before CD4+ T cells were isolated. The sequenced sample consisted of CD4+ T cells from PBMCs, cultured in vitro. The TCR originated in a human donor in good health.

The CDR3 sequence is CASSIAGGQYNEQFF. The DNA of the CDR3 is TGTGCCAGCAGCATAGCGGGAGGTCAATACAATGAGCAGTTCTTC. The rearrangement links TRBV9 to TRBJ2-1; TRBD2 matches at 10 bases. Germline CDR1 SGDLS, CDR2 YYNGEE. This CDR3 comprises 15 residues. Trimming at V came to 4 bases and at J to 4 bases, leaving 5 bases not matched to a gene.